The 21 T cell receptor beta chains reported below all come from one sample, sequenced in a study of blood T cells in healthy people across ages. A J-beta primer mix and a sample-barcoded 5' primer were used in a second PCR of about 7 to 12 cycles. Each CDR3 protein is one row after TCRdb ran MiXCR on the 5' RACE reads. The sample includes hundreds of thousands of distinct CDR3 sequences, 32% of them seen just once. The specimen was blood. These receptor sequences come from a woman of 80 years or more in good health.

Note on this clonotype: A read error is possible here, since a much larger clone lies one base away. The rearrangement joins TRBV20-1 to TRBJ1-2, with a possible D match to TRBD1 (5 bases). Germline V lookup: CDR1 DFQATT, CDR2 SNEGSKA (reference sequence). This CDR3 is 12 amino acids long. The CDR3, as DNA: TGCAGGGCTAGGCTCCAGGGACGTGGCTACACCTTC. As protein: CRARLQGRGYTF.

In its sample, this clonotype was seen many times. The J gene is TRBJ2-1, the V gene TRBV2; TRBD2 matches at 7 bases. CDR1 and CDR2 from the germline V gene are SNHLY and FYNNEI. Germline trimming cut 2 bases from V and 6 bases from J; bases unmatched to any gene: 4. The CDR3 spans 14 residues. CDR3 in DNA: TGTGCCAGCAGTGAAAGAGTAGCGGGCAATGAGCAGTTCTTC. Protein product: CASSERVAGNEQFF.

The chain employs TRBV2 and TRBJ2-1, with D unclear. Germline V lookup: CDR1 SNHLY, CDR2 FYNNEI. V was cut by 8 bases and J by 7 bases, with 12 bases left in between. The CDR3 is 12 residues long. The DNA of the CDR3 is TGTGCCAGCGTGGACGGAGAAAATGAGCAGTTCTTC. Its protein product is CASVDGENEQFF.

This clonotype was found many times. This rearrangement joins TRBV12-3 or TRBV12-4 to TRBJ1-2; TRBD1 agrees at 8 bases. V shed 6 bases, J shed 7 bases, and the junction held 10 bases outside the gene matches. The CDR3 spans 14 residues. The CDR3, as DNA: TGTGCCAGCAGCCCTTTAACAGGGGGGCTTGGCTACACCTTC. It yields the protein CASSPLTGGLGYTF.

A note on this clonotype: Germline is not matched at one junction end, which may reflect a read error. J is TRBJ2-3 and V is TRBV3-1, with TRBD2 matching 10 bases. Germline V gene sequence: CDR1 LGHDT, CDR2 YNNKEL (reference sequence). This CDR3 spans 16 amino acids. The CDR3 region is CASSYGAGGPTDTRYF. CDR3 nucleotides: TGTGCCAGCAGCTACGGAGCGGGGGGGCCGACAGATACGCGGTATTTT.

The DNA for the CDR3 is TGTGCCAGCAGTGAAGCGCTGGCGCCTGGAAACACCATATATTTT. Translation gives CASSEALAPGNTIYF. The chain joins TRBV6-1 to TRBJ1-3; D gene uncertain. The CDR3 spans 15 residues. V was trimmed by 0 bases and J by 2 bases, leaving 8 bases between them. Germline CDR1 and CDR2: MNHNS and SASEGT.

This clonotype has at least ten counts. Since a much larger clone is just one base distant, this may be a read error. The rearrangement uses TRBV27 and TRBJ2-7; perhaps D is TRBD1 or TRBD2 (7 bases each). CDR3 length: 14 residues. Per the germline V gene, CDR1 is MNHEY and CDR2 is SMNVEV (reference sequence). The CDR3 sequence is CASSFRGGSNEQYF. CDR3 DNA: TGTGCCAGCAGTTTCAGGGGGGGCTCCAACGAGCAGTACTTC.

The V and J genes are TRBV6-4 and TRBJ1-1, with D possibly being TRBD1 (6 bases). The V end lost 6 bases, the J end lost 4 bases, and 12 bases lay between the germline ends. This CDR3 is 13 amino acids long. The germline gives CDR1 MRHNA, CDR2 SNTAGT. The CDR3 reads CASRATGCTEAFF. The CDR3, as DNA: TGTGCCAGCAGGGCCACAGGGTGCACTGAAGCTTTCTTT.

This clonotype was counted ten times or more. The V gene is TRBV7-2, the J gene TRBJ1-1; tentative D call: TRBD1 (6 bases). Germline V gene lookup returns CDR1 SGHTA and CDR2 FQGNSA. Trimming took off 5 bases at V and 1 base at J, with 11 bases between the two ends. The CDR3 is made up of 14 amino acids. This CDR3 reads CASSIDRPNTEAFF. The CDR3 bases are TGTGCCAGCAGCATAGACAGGCCGAACACTGAAGCTTTCTTT.

The V and J genes are TRBV5-1 and TRBJ1-1, with D possibly TRBD1 on 5 matching bases. Germline-derived CDR1 and CDR2 are SGHRS and YFSETQ. There are 18 residues in the CDR3. V lost 3 bases to trimming and J lost 0 bases, with 21 bases between them. In DNA form, the CDR3 reads TGCGCCAGCAGCTGGGGACTGGGGGGGAGAGGGGTGAACACTGAAGCTTTCTTT. This sequence encodes CASSWGLGGRGVNTEAFF.

This clonotype was recorded at least ten times. The J gene is TRBJ2-7, the V gene TRBV25-1; D may be TRBD1 (6 bases). Trimming took off 2 bases at V and 1 base at J, with 12 bases between the two ends. This CDR3 has 15 amino acids. Germline CDR1 is MGHDK and CDR2 is SYGVNS. The DNA for the CDR3 is TGTGCCAGCAGTGAAACCGGGACACGGTCCTACGAGCAGTACTTC. Its translation is CASSETGTRSYEQYF.

With respect to this clonotype: Possible read error: a much larger clone is one base away. This chain connects TRBV7-2 to TRBJ2-1; 9 bases agree with TRBD2. The CDR3 covers 15 residues. The germline V gene encodes CDR1 SGHTA and CDR2 FQGNSA. The J segment lost 7 bases and the V segment lost 1 base, leaving 5 bases of the junction unmatched. CDR3 nucleotides: TGTGCCAGCAGCTTAGTAGCGGGGGAGAGGAATGAGCAGTTCTTC. Translating gives CASSLVAGERNEQFF.

This clonotype was counted many times. This chain joins TRBV9 and TRBJ2-7, with D maybe TRBD2 (6 bases). Germline V lookup: CDR1 SGDLS, CDR2 YYNGEE. This CDR3 has 15 amino acids. The V end lost 0 bases, the J end lost 4 bases, and 14 bases lay between the germline ends. CDR3 in amino acids: CASSVEAGSGYEQYF. The CDR3 DNA follows: TGTGCCAGCAGCGTAGAGGCGGGGTCCGGGTACGAGCAGTACTTC.

This chain links TRBV12-3 or TRBV12-4 with TRBJ1-1; D not certain. This CDR3 spans 12 amino acids. Trimming took off 3 bases at V and 7 bases at J, with 9 bases between the two ends. CDR3 sequence (DNA): TGTGCCAGCAGTTTCCGGCAGCTTGAAGCTTTCTTT. Its protein is CASSFRQLEAFF.

In its sample, this clonotype was seen many times. The J gene is TRBJ1-1, the V gene TRBV5-1; 10 bases agree with TRBD1. Germline loops: CDR1 SGHRS, CDR2 YFSETQ. The CDR3 runs to 20 residues. Trimming at V came to 5 bases and at J to 0 bases, leaving 19 bases not matched to a gene. The CDR3 coding sequence is TGCGCCAGCAGACCGTCGGTATCCGGGACAGGGGTAGGCCTGAACACTGAAGCTTTCTTT. Its translation is CASRPSVSGTGVGLNTEAFF. Full variable domain (outside the CDR3, taken from reference TRBV5-1 and TRBJ1-1): KAGVTQTPRYLIKTRGQQVTLSCSPISGHRSVSWYQQTPGQGLQFLFEYFSETQRNKGNFPGRFSGRQFSNSRSEMNVSTLELGDSALYLCASRPSVSGTGVGLNTEAFFGQGTRLTVV.

The chain has TRBV7-9 and TRBJ2-5; 9 bases map to TRBD2. Germline trimming cut 7 bases from V and 5 bases from J; bases unmatched to any gene: 8. Germline CDR1 SEHNR, CDR2 FQNEAQ (reference sequence). The CDR3 length is 14 residues. CDR3 sequence: CASNSRGGLETQYF. Written as DNA, the CDR3 is TGTGCCAGCAACTCGCGGGGGGGCCTTGAGACCCAGTACTTC.

The rearrangement uses TRBV3-1 and TRBJ2-5, with D possibly called TRBD1 or TRBD2 (7 bases each). V was trimmed by 4 bases and J by 9 bases, leaving 18 bases between them. The CDR3 spans 14 residues. Germline V gene lookup returns CDR1 LGHDT and CDR2 YNNKEL (reference sequence). The CDR3 DNA sequence: TGTGCCAGCAGCCCTACAGGGGTCCGGGAGGCCCAGTACTTC. Its protein product is CASSPTGVREAQYF.

This clonotype was observed many times. This sequence joins TRBV19 and TRBJ2-5; TRBD1 agrees at 10 bases. The CDR3 is made up of 14 amino acids. J was trimmed by 5 bases and V by 7 bases; bases with no gene match: 7. The germline gives CDR1 LNHDA, CDR2 SQIVND (reference sequence). The CDR3 nucleotides are TGTGCCAGTAAAGCAGGGACAGGGGCGGAGACCCAGTACTTC. Protein sequence: CASKAGTGAETQYF.

The chain uses TRBV4-1 and TRBJ1-1, with a possible D match to TRBD1 (5 bases). V was trimmed by 4 bases and J by 5 bases, leaving 14 bases between them. The CDR3 totals 14 residues. The germline V gene has CDR1 MGHRA and CDR2 YSYEKL. The CDR3 here is CASSLLSGTTEAFF. The CDR3 bases are TGCGCCAGCAGCCTACTATCAGGGACTACTGAAGCTTTCTTT.

The chain recombines TRBV20-1 with TRBJ1-2; 8 bases map to TRBD1. Germline V CDR1 and CDR2: DFQATT, SNEGSKA (reference sequence). The CDR3 extends over 15 amino acids. V was clipped by 0 bases and J by 5 bases; unmatched bases: 8. The CDR3 here is CSARDADRGSYGYTF. DNA for the CDR3: TGCAGTGCTAGAGATGCCGACAGGGGAAGTTATGGCTACACCTTC.

The genes are TRBV10-3 and TRBJ1-2; 8 bases map to TRBD1. Germline V gene sequence: CDR1 ENHRY, CDR2 SYGVKD. This CDR3 is built from 14 residues. The V segment lost 3 bases and the J segment 7 bases; nucleotides outside the gene matches: 7. The CDR3 DNA reads TGTGCCATCAGTGACGACAGGGGCTCGAGTGGCTACACCTTC. Protein sequence: CAISDDRGSSGYTF.